What follows is one TCR beta chain and its context. This specimen belongs to a study of blood T cell repertoires in COVID-19. Looking at the study overall: Donors in the United States, Italy and Spain gave samples during acute or convalescent COVID-19.

Authors' analysis steps: Amplification of reference gene primers was used by the study to estimate nucleated cell counts. Clones were read by immunoSEQ multiplex PCR, and TCRdb kept only the in-frame ones, dropping some. For V, J and clone size, that table is used; D and trimming come from the DNA. The repertoire consists of around 200,000 clones, with about 86% occurring once and the leading ten covering over 2%. The source is a human donor with acute or convalescent COVID-19. The donor label of this sample is uncertain. Sequenced sample: peripheral blood.

The CDR3 DNA sequence: TGTGCCAGCGGACAGGGCGGCCACACTGAAGCTTTCTTT. Protein sequence: CASGQGGHTEAFF. This chain joins TRBV6-5 and TRBJ1-1, with 8 bases matching TRBD1. Germline V CDR1 and CDR2: MNHEY, SVGAGI. V dropped 8 bases and J dropped 3; count of bases not matched to a gene: 5. This CDR3 region has 13 residues.